This T cell receptor (beta chain) was identified in a study of blood T cell repertoires in COVID-19. Assay: immunoSEQ multiplex PCR; the TCRdb copy retains only in-frame clones and omits some. The sample lists around 300,000 clones; roughly 87% were seen once. The CDR3 spans 15 residues. The ends lost 4 bases at V and 5 bases at J; junction bases unmatched: 11. The germline V gene has CDR1 SGHNT and CDR2 YYREEE (reference sequence). This chain joins TRBV5-4 and TRBJ2-5; TRBD1 aligns across 7 bases. The receptor's source is a woman aged 30 to 39 who had recovered from COVID-19. The material sequenced was PBMCs or T cells enriched from blood (not recorded which). The DNA for the CDR3 is TGTGCCAGCAGCCCTACAGGGGTTACGGAGGAGACCCAGTACTTC. Amino acids: CASSPTGVTEETQYF. Complete variable domain (other parts from reference TRBV5-4 and TRBJ2-5): ETGVTQSPTHLIKTRGQQVTLRCSSQSGHNTVSWYQQALGQGPQFIFQYYREEENGRGNFPPRFSGLQFPNYSSELNVNALELDDSALYLCASSPTGVTEETQYFGPGTRLLVL.